Shown below are 13 T cell receptor beta chains from a single sample sequenced in a study of blood T cells in healthy people across ages. It was with a sample-barcoded 5' primer and a J-beta primer mix that a second PCR of roughly 6 to 12 cycles was run. Each CDR3 protein gets one entry after TCRdb re-called the 5' RACE reads with MiXCR. The sample holds approximately 580,000 distinct CDR3 sequences; about 25% are singletons and the top ten take roughly 9%. These data also featured in a second study, about T cells of mothers and their children.

Specimen: blood. These receptors came from a boy aged 5-17 years in good health.

The J gene is TRBJ1-2, the V gene TRBV28; 8 nucleotides align to TRBD1. Germline assignment: CDR1 MDHEN and CDR2 SYDVKM. With 2 bases clipped from V and 5 bases from J, the junction kept 4 bases outside the gene matches. The CDR3 extends over 14 amino acids. DNA for the CDR3: TGTGCCAGCAGTTTAACTCAGGGGGCTTATGGCTACACCTTC. It yields the protein CASSLTQGAYGYTF.

Details on this clonotype: The junction does not match germline at one end; this may be a read error. The chain links TRBV7-2 to TRBJ2-7; 7 bases are a match to TRBD2. The CDR3 spans 14 residues. The germline CDR1 and CDR2 sequences are SGHTA and FQGNSA. The CDR3 reads CVSSLGGSIPEQYF. The CDR3 nucleotides are TGTGTCAGCAGCTTGGGCGGGAGTATCCCCGAGCAGTACTTC.

This rearrangement joins TRBV18 to TRBJ2-3, with D perhaps TRBD1 or TRBD2 (5 bases each). The ends were cut back, 2 bases at V and 3 bases at J, with 9 bases in the middle. The CDR3 has 14 residues. CDR1 is KGHSH and CDR2 is LQKENI in the germline V gene. CDR3: CASSPGGWTDTQYF. CDR3 sequence (DNA): TGTGCCAGCTCACCAGGGGGTTGGACAGATACGCAGTATTTT.

This clonotype was detected a few times. This sequence joins TRBV12-3 or TRBV12-4 and TRBJ2-7; perhaps TRBD1 as D (6 bases). V was pared by 6 bases and J by 3 bases, with 12 bases between. The CDR3 has 13 residues. This chain's CDR3 is CASRQGNYYEQYF. DNA of the CDR3: TGTGCCAGCAGGCAGGGGAATTACTACGAGCAGTACTTC.

V gene TRBV24-1 combines with J gene TRBJ2-4; 9 bases agree with TRBD1. The trim removed 5 bases at V and 8 bases at J, leaving 6 bases unmatched. From germline, CDR1 is KGHDR and CDR2 SFDVKD. CDR3 length equals 14 residues. As DNA, the CDR3 is TGTGCCACCAGTGCCACAGGGGGCGCCGACATTCAGTACTTC. This translates into CATSATGGADIQYF.

This clonotype was observed at least ten times. The chain carries TRBV10-3 and TRBJ1-2; 12 nucleotides align to TRBD1. Looked up from germline, CDR1 is ENHRY and CDR2 is SYGVKD. V trimming: 4 bases; J trimming: 8 bases; junction bases outside the gene matches: 5. The CDR3 runs to 14 residues. The CDR3 DNA reads as TGTGCCATCAGTGGGGGACAGGGGGCGCGAGGCTACACCTTC. Translating it yields CAISGGQGARGYTF.

CDR3: CSAGGIANTGELFF. CDR3 DNA: TGCAGCGCTGGGGGGATTGCGAACACCGGGGAGCTGTTTTTT. The rearrangement joins TRBV20-1 to TRBJ2-2, with D perhaps matching TRBD2 (6 bases). This CDR3 is built from 14 residues. Germline CDR1 reads DFQATT; CDR2 reads SNEGSKA (reference sequence).

There are a few counts of this clonotype. V usage is TRBV6-1 and J usage is TRBJ2-7, with 8 positions matching TRBD1. Germline V gives CDR1 MNHNS, CDR2 SASEGT. This CDR3 region has 14 residues. J lost 10 bases, V lost 5 bases, and 13 bases had no gene match. In nucleotides, the CDR3 is TGTGCCAGCAGTCAAGGACCGGACAGGGCGGAACAGTACTTC. Its protein is CASSQGPDRAEQYF.

The rearrangement links TRBV29-1 to TRBJ1-4; no reliable D call. Germline V gene data show CDR1 as SQVTM and CDR2 as ANQGSEA. The CDR3 sequence is 13 residues long. V was clipped by 6 bases and J by 7 bases, with 15 bases between them. The CDR3 DNA reads TGCAGCGTCGGAGAGGAACGGGGTGAAAAACTGTTTTTT. Translation: CSVGEERGEKLFF.

In this sample, this clonotype turned up a few times. The chain joins TRBV28 to TRBJ1-1, with no clear D. V lost 3 bases to trimming and J lost 0 bases, with 5 bases between them. CDR1 and CDR2 (germline): MDHEN, SYDVKM. This CDR3 is built from 13 residues. CDR3 sequence: CASSLKLNTEAFF. The CDR3, as DNA: TGTGCCAGCAGTTTGAAACTGAACACTGAAGCTTTCTTT.

This clonotype occurred a few times. J is TRBJ2-5 and V is TRBV29-1, with 9 bases that match TRBD2. The DNA end is a closer match to TRBJ2-1, so the J assignment may be wrong. Germline values: CDR1 SQVTM, CDR2 ANQGSEA. The CDR3 is 12 amino acids. The CDR3 loop is CSVASGTGEQFF. For the CDR3, the DNA is TGCAGCGTCGCTAGCGGGACGGGTGAGCAGTTCTTC.

Details on this clonotype: Here the CDR3 omits its conserved ending phenylalanine or tryptophan, so a read error is the likely source. The rearrangement joins TRBV9 to TRBJ2-2; D not certain. The germline CDR1 and CDR2 sequences are SGDLS and YYNGEE. The germline V and J ends were trimmed by 4 bases and 1 base, with 14 bases remaining between them. CDR3 length: 16 residues. The CDR3 DNA reads TGTGCCAGCAGCCCCCCAGGCGGATGGAACACCGGGGAGCTGTTTTCT. It yields the protein CASSPPGGWNTGELFS.

The rearrangement uses TRBV24-1 and TRBJ2-5, with 11 bases fitting TRBD2. The J call may be wrong; the DNA end is better matched by TRBJ2-7. Germline CDR1 is KGHDR and CDR2 is SFDVKD. The CDR3 has 18 amino acids. CDR3 sequence: CATSDHPTGLADGYEQYF. In DNA, the CDR3 is TGTGCCACCAGTGACCACCCCACGGGACTAGCGGATGGCTACGAGCAGTACTTC.